Below, 29 T cell receptor beta chains from the same sample are listed, as sequenced in a study of blood T cell repertoires in COVID-19. Sequencing used immunoSEQ multiplex PCR; TCRdb keeps in-frame clones, though not all of them. The sample consists of approximately 440,000 clones, about nine tenths of them appearing once. Sample: PBMCs or T cells enriched from blood (not recorded which). Receptors were obtained from a young man who had recovered from COVID-19.

The rearrangement uses TRBV3-1 (or the pseudogene TRBV3-2) and TRBJ1-1, with D hard to call. V was trimmed by 0 bases and J by 11 bases, leaving 16 bases between them. Germline CDR1 is LGHDT and CDR2 is YNNKEL (reference sequence). This CDR3 is 14 amino acids long. The CDR3 region has the DNA TGTGCCAGCAGCCAAGATAATCGTCCCTCCGGGGCTTTCTTT. It codes for CASSQDNRPSGAFF.

Notes on this clone: Other DNA sequences in the sample encode the same CDR3. The chain recombines TRBV7-3 with TRBJ1-3; tentatively, D is TRBD1 (5 bases). Trimming removed 3 bases at V and 1 base at J, with 7 bases between. Per the germline V gene, CDR1 is SGHTA and CDR2 is FQGTGA. This CDR3 is built from 14 residues. CDR3 protein: CASSLQGSGNTIYF. CDR3 nucleotide sequence: TGTGCCAGCAGCTTGCAGGGATCTGGAAACACCATATATTTT.

The V gene is TRBV6-2 or TRBV6-3, the J gene TRBJ1-6; 7 bases agree with TRBD1. The length of the CDR3 is 14 residues. CDR1 is MNHEY, CDR2 SVGEGT, per germline. V lost 2 bases and J lost 8; bases outside the gene matches: 3. This CDR3 is CASSYGDSYSPLHF. The CDR3 DNA reads as TGTGCCAGCAGTTACGGGGACAGTTATTCACCCCTCCACTTT.

V is TRBV7-3 and J is TRBJ2-4; the D gene is possibly TRBD1 (6 bases). Looked up from germline, CDR1 is SGHTA and CDR2 is FQGTGA. Trimming shortened V by 5 bases and J by 8 bases, and 13 bases separated the two germline ends. The CDR3 length is 13 residues. The CDR3 DNA is TGTGCCAGCAGCGTACAGGGTGGAGACATTCAGTACTTC. It is translated as CASSVQGGDIQYF.

CDR3 sequence (DNA): TGTGCCAGCAGTGGAAAACTAACGAACTATGGCTACACCTTC. Translation: CASSGKLTNYGYTF. V usage is TRBV28 and J usage is TRBJ1-2; D not resolved. The V gene's germline CDR1 is MDHEN and CDR2 SYDVKM. V gave up 5 bases and J gave up 2 bases, with 12 bases separating them. The CDR3 is made up of 14 amino acids.

The genes are TRBV4-1 and TRBJ2-1; D may be TRBD1 (6 bases). Per the germline V gene, CDR1 is MGHRA and CDR2 is YSYEKL. V dropped 2 bases and J dropped 4 bases, with 9 bases sitting between them. This CDR3 comprises 14 residues. CDR3 sequence: CASSQTGIYNEQFF. The CDR3 DNA reads TGCGCCAGCAGCCAAACAGGGATATACAATGAGCAGTTCTTC.

V and J are TRBV11-2 and TRBJ2-4; the D is unclear. The CDR3 totals 15 residues. Per the germline V gene, CDR1 is SGHAT and CDR2 is FQNNGV. The germline V and J ends were trimmed by 1 base and 1 base, with 8 bases remaining between them. The CDR3 coding sequence is TGTGCCAGCAGCTTAGGACTCGGGGCCAAAAACATTCAGTACTTC. Protein product: CASSLGLGAKNIQYF.

The rearrangement links TRBV4-2 to TRBJ2-1; 7 bases are shared with TRBD2. Trimming took 1 base from V and 3 from J; bases not matched to a gene: 6. Germline V gene data show CDR1 as LGHNA and CDR2 as YNFKEQ. The CDR3 spans 16 residues. The CDR3 spells CASSQGMERGYNEQFF. Here the CDR3 DNA reads TGTGCCAGCAGCCAAGGGATGGAGCGGGGCTACAATGAGCAGTTCTTC.

For this clone: The sample has other DNA sequences that encode this CDR3 too. V is TRBV5-1 and J is TRBJ2-7; 8 bases line up with TRBD2. V lost 2 bases, J lost 1 base, and 2 bases stayed unmatched. Per the germline V gene, CDR1 is SGHRS and CDR2 is YFSETQ. This CDR3 has 14 amino acids. The CDR3 loop reads CASSLGGGSYEQYF. In DNA form, the CDR3 reads TGCGCCAGCAGCTTAGGCGGGGGGTCCTACGAGCAGTACTTC.

The gene calls are TRBV29-1 and TRBJ1-2, with D possibly TRBD1 on 5 matching bases. With 4 bases removed from V and 8 bases from J, the gap between germline ends came to 14 bases. Germline V lookup: CDR1 SQVTM, CDR2 ANQGSEA. There are 12 residues in the CDR3. Written as DNA, the CDR3 is TGCAGCGTTGGGACATGGACCGAAGGCTACACCTTC. It translates to CSVGTWTEGYTF.

The gene calls are TRBV19 and TRBJ2-5, with 14 bases fitting TRBD2. V was clipped by 9 bases and J by 2 bases; unmatched bases: 8. The CDR3 runs 16 residues. Germline V gene sequence: CDR1 LNHDA, CDR2 SQIVND (reference sequence). Here the CDR3 reads CARQTSGGGEQETQYF. The CDR3 DNA follows: TGTGCCAGGCAGACTAGCGGGGGGGGTGAACAAGAGACCCAGTACTTC.

V is TRBV6-5 and J is TRBJ1-6; no definite D call. Trimming stripped 6 bases from V and 7 bases from J, with 13 bases between. Germline CDR1 reads MNHEY; CDR2 reads SVGAGI. There are 14 residues in the CDR3. CDR3 region: CASSPAGFNSPLHF. In nucleotides, the CDR3 is TGTGCCAGCAGCCCCGCCGGGTTCAATTCACCCCTCCACTTT.

This chain links TRBV7-9 with TRBJ1-4, with D possibly being TRBD1 (5 bases). This CDR3 spans 16 amino acids. Trimming shortened V by 1 base and J by 3 bases, and 12 bases separated the two germline ends. Germline CDR1 is SEHNR and CDR2 is FQNEAQ (reference sequence). CDR3 DNA: TGTGCCAGCAGCTTAGTTATTCAGGGTCCTAATGAAAAACTGTTTTTT. Translated: CASSLVIQGPNEKLFF.

This sequence joins TRBV11-3 and TRBJ2-1; perhaps TRBD2 as D (6 bases). V shed 4 bases and J shed 0 bases, with 13 bases lying between them. Germline V gives CDR1 SGHNT, CDR2 YENEEA. This CDR3 spans 16 amino acids. The CDR3 region is CASSSRDASSYNEQFF. For the CDR3, the DNA is TGTGCCAGCAGCTCGCGGGACGCCAGCTCCTACAATGAGCAGTTCTTC.

The V call is TRBV15, the J call TRBJ1-3; 8 bases align to TRBD1. V lost 2 bases to trimming and J lost 2 bases; unmatched junction nucleotides: 5. The CDR3 has 16 amino acids. Germline loops: CDR1 LNHNV, CDR2 YYDKDF (reference sequence). In DNA, the CDR3 is TGTGCCACCAGCAGACCGACAGGGGCTGCTGGAAACACCATATATTTT. Its translation is CATSRPTGAAGNTIYF. The full variable domain, its missing parts supplied by reference TRBV15 and TRBJ1-3, is DAMVIQNPRYQVTQFGKPVTLSCSQTLNHNVMYWYQQKSSQAPKLLFHYYDKDFNNEADTPDNFQSRRPNTSFCFLDIRSPGLGDTAMYLCATSRPTGAAGNTIYFGEGSWLTVV.

The V call is TRBV29-1, the J call TRBJ1-3; no firm D call. Germline V gene data show CDR1 as SQVTM and CDR2 as ANQGSEA. This CDR3 region has 15 residues. Trimming stripped 4 bases from V and 0 bases from J, with 13 bases between. The CDR3 DNA reads TGCAGCGTTGTCTCTTTATCAGGCTCTGGAAACACCATATATTTT. It translates to CSVVSLSGSGNTIYF.

J is TRBJ2-7 and V is TRBV28; D gene unclear. Germline V gene lookup returns CDR1 MDHEN and CDR2 SYDVKM. Trimming stripped 2 bases from V and 3 bases from J, with 5 bases between. The CDR3 consists of 12 residues. The CDR3 DNA reads TGTGCCAGCAGTTTACTTAACTACGAGCAGTACTTC. This encodes CASSLLNYEQYF. The variable domain in full, with the rest retrieved from reference TRBV28 and TRBJ2-7, is DVKVTQSSRYLVKRTGEKVFLECVQDMDHENMFWYRQDPGLGLRLIYFSYDVKMKEKGDIPEGYSVSREKKERFSLILESASTNQTSMYLCASSLLNYEQYFGPGTRLTVT.

The rearrangement links TRBV27 to TRBJ1-5; D is unclear. This CDR3 is 13 amino acids long. The V end was cut by 4 bases, the J end by 0 bases, with 4 bases between. CDR1 is MNHEY, CDR2 SMNVEV, per germline (reference sequence). CDR3 amino acids: CASSSISNQPQHF. DNA for the CDR3: TGTGCCAGCAGTTCTATTAGCAATCAGCCCCAGCATTTT.

The chain couples TRBV7-3 to TRBJ2-1, with no clear D. Germline loops: CDR1 SGHTA, CDR2 FQGTGA. This CDR3 is built from 18 residues. V shed 0 bases and J shed 3 bases, with 18 bases lying between them. The CDR3: CASSLTRVEVLRYNEQFF. CDR3 nucleotide sequence: TGTGCCAGCAGCTTAACGCGCGTAGAAGTCCTGCGCTACAATGAGCAGTTCTTC.

The CDR3 nucleotides read TGTGCCAGCACCCCTGGGCAGGGGGACAATGAGCAGTTCTTC. The encoded protein is CASTPGQGDNEQFF. The chain is built from TRBV28 and TRBJ2-1; TRBD1 matches at 7 bases. The V and J ends lost 7 bases and 5 bases, in that order; junction bases with no gene match: 8. CDR1 MDHEN and CDR2 SYDVKM come from the germline V gene. There are 14 residues in the CDR3.

V and J are TRBV5-1 and TRBJ1-4; D unclear. Germline CDR1 reads SGHRS; CDR2 reads YFSETQ. The CDR3 is 15 amino acids. V shed 1 base and J shed 0 bases, with 7 bases lying between them. Here the CDR3 reads CASSLLRATNEKLFF. The DNA of the CDR3 is TGCGCCAGCAGCTTGTTGAGGGCAACTAATGAAAAACTGTTTTTT.

The chain couples TRBV20-1 to TRBJ1-2; D might be TRBD1 (6 bases). V dropped 6 bases and J dropped 7 bases, with 12 bases sitting between them. The CDR3 runs 11 residues. Germline CDR1 DFQATT, CDR2 SNEGSKA (reference sequence). For the CDR3, the DNA is TGCAGTGCCGGAACAGGGCTTGGCTACACCTTC. Translating gives CSAGTGLGYTF.

The chain uses TRBV5-1 and TRBJ2-3; 14 nucleotides agree with TRBD2. Germline V lookup: CDR1 SGHRS, CDR2 YFSETQ. J lost 3 bases, V lost 4 bases, and 4 bases had no gene match. The length of the CDR3 is 16 residues. In nucleotides, the CDR3 is TGCGCCAGCAGCGGCGGGACTAGCGGGAGTACAGATACGCAGTATTTT. This encodes CASSGGTSGSTDTQYF.

This clone was counted between two and nine times. The chain combines TRBV19 with TRBJ1-2; D not certain. Between the trimmed V and J ends, which lost 3 bases and 6 bases, there was a span of 14 bases. The CDR3 covers 14 residues. The germline gives CDR1 LNHDA, CDR2 SQIVND (reference sequence). CDR3 DNA: TGTGCCAGTAGTATCCCTCTGCGGGTTGATGGCTACACCTTC. As protein: CASSIPLRVDGYTF.

CDR3 region: CAISGQEDNSPLHF. CDR3 coding DNA: TGTGCCATCAGTGGACAGGAGGATAATTCACCCCTCCACTTT. This chain links TRBV10-3 with TRBJ1-6; perhaps TRBD1 as D (6 bases). The V end lost 4 bases, the J end lost 5 bases, and 9 bases lay between the germline ends. CDR1 and CDR2 from the germline V gene are ENHRY and SYGVKD. CDR3 size: 14 residues.

CDR3 sequence (DNA): TGCGCCAGCAGTCGGACAGAGTATGGCTACACCTTC. Translating it yields CASSRTEYGYTF. J is TRBJ1-2 and V is TRBV4-1; a weak D match, TRBD1 (6 bases). V was pared by 6 bases and J by 5 bases, with 10 bases between. Germline V gives CDR1 MGHRA, CDR2 YSYEKL. This CDR3 region has 12 residues.

This clone was detected only a few times. The rearrangement joins TRBV29-1 to TRBJ2-7; 11 nucleotides match TRBD2. Trimming at V came to 5 bases and at J to 5 bases, leaving 8 bases not matched to a gene. The germline V gene has CDR1 SQVTM and CDR2 ANQGSEA. The CDR3 totals 14 residues. The CDR3 DNA sequence: TGCAGCGTTTCCCAACGACTAGCGGGAAACGAGCAGTACTTC. It codes for CSVSQRLAGNEQYF.

This chain joins TRBV10-3 and TRBJ1-1; a weak D match, TRBD1 (5 bases). Germline CDR1 reads ENHRY; CDR2 reads SYGVKD. This CDR3 has 14 residues. Between the trimmed V and J ends, which lost 4 bases and 0 bases, there was a span of 9 bases. CDR3: CAISAAGLNTEAFF. The CDR3 region has the DNA TGTGCCATCAGTGCGGCGGGACTGAACACTGAAGCTTTCTTT.

The V gene is TRBV10-3, the J gene TRBJ1-1, with 8 bases matching TRBD1. CDR3 length equals 15 residues. Trimming removed 6 bases from V and 1 base from J; junction bases left unmatched: 7. Germline CDR1 is ENHRY and CDR2 is SYGVKD. This chain's CDR3 is CAIRLDRGWNTEAFF. In nucleotides, the CDR3 is TGTGCCATCAGGCTCGACAGGGGATGGAACACTGAAGCTTTCTTT.